The T cell receptor beta chain described here comes from a study of cytomegalovirus exposure and HLA in healthy donors. Broader study findings: Rarity characterized most TCR sequences, yet some public TCRs appeared in many donors.

This clone has only one observation. The antigen remains undetermined. The CDR3 is 15 residues long. V lost 11 bases and J lost 5; bases outside the gene matches: 15. Germline assignment: CDR1 SNHLY and CDR2 FYNNEI. Libraries were prepared by immunoSEQ multiplex PCR; TCRdb keeps only in-frame clonotypes and omits some of them. The sample has some 150,000 clones; approximately 91% are singletons. Sample: PBMCs. The chain is built from TRBV2 and TRBJ1-2; TRBD1 matches 9 bases. The sequence derives from a man in his late teens or twenties in good health and CMV-seronegative. CDR3 nucleotides: TGTGCCGAGGGGGACAGGGTACTCGGGAGGTATGGCTACACCTTC. Protein: CAEGDRVLGRYGYTF.